A single sample gave rise to the 8 T cell receptor beta chains below, sequenced in a study of blood T cell repertoires in COVID-19. TCRdb keeps only in-frame clones here, not all; method: immunoSEQ multiplex PCR. Among a few hundred thousand clones listed, 84% were seen once. The sample was PBMCs or T cells enriched from blood (not recorded which). These TCRs come from a woman between 35 and 50 years old who had recovered from COVID-19.

The chain employs TRBV13 and TRBJ1-3; TRBD1 is a possible D gene (5 bases). Germline V lookup: CDR1 PRHDT, CDR2 FYEKMQ (reference sequence). Trimming cost V 5 bases and J 7 bases, with 9 bases left between them. The CDR3 has 12 residues. CDR3 amino acids: CASSVGGNTIYF. Here the CDR3 DNA reads TGTGCCAGCAGCGTCGGGGGGAACACCATATATTTT.

CDR3 nucleotides: TGTGCCAGTAGTATTGTAGCGGGCTCCTTGAGGTCCGAGCAGTACTTC. Translation gives CASSIVAGSLRSEQYF. This chain uses TRBV19 with TRBJ2-7, with 7 bases that match TRBD2. Trimming cost V 3 bases and J 6 bases; bases outside gene matches: 14. The CDR3 extends over 16 amino acids. Germline CDR1 is LNHDA and CDR2 is SQIVND (reference sequence).

This rearrangement joins TRBV25-1 to TRBJ2-5; possible D gene TRBD1, 5 bases. Germline-derived CDR1 and CDR2 are MGHDK and SYGVNS. CDR3 length: 14 amino acids. The V gene lost 4 bases and the J gene lost 0 bases, with 9 bases spanning the gap. CDR3 sequence (DNA): TGTGCCAGCAGTGGAACAGGCTACCAAGAGACCCAGTACTTC. Translating gives CASSGTGYQETQYF.

This clone has just one count. The chain uses TRBV11-2 and TRBJ2-2; D remains ambiguous. Germline values: CDR1 SGHAT, CDR2 FQNNGV. The V and J ends lost 5 bases and 5 bases respectively, with 9 bases between them. The CDR3 extends over 13 amino acids. This chain's CDR3 is CASSLQLTGELFF. In DNA form, the CDR3 reads TGTGCCAGCAGCCTACAGCTAACCGGGGAGCTGTTTTTT.

V gene TRBV7-2 combines with J gene TRBJ2-2, with D unresolved. The V gene lost 8 bases and the J gene lost 3 bases, with 4 bases spanning the gap. This CDR3 has 11 residues. In germline, CDR1 is SGHTA, CDR2 FQGNSA. The CDR3: CASGDTGELFF. The CDR3 DNA reads TGTGCCAGCGGAGACACCGGGGAGCTGTTTTTT. Complete variable domain (other parts from reference TRBV7-2 and TRBJ2-2): GAGVSQSPSNKVTEKGKDVELRCDPISGHTALYWYRQSLGQGLEFLIYFQGNSAPDKSGLPSDRFSAERTGGSVSTLTIQRTQQEDSAVYLCASGDTGELFFGEGSRLTVL.

This clone was found a few times. The CDR3: CASSLGLVATEAFF. As DNA, the CDR3 is TGTGCCAGCAGCTTAGGGTTGGTGGCAACTGAAGCTTTCTTT. The V call is TRBV7-9, the J call TRBJ1-1; D remains ambiguous. Looked up from germline, CDR1 is SEHNR and CDR2 is FQNEAQ (reference sequence). This CDR3 is 14 amino acids long. V lost 1 base and J lost 5, with 11 bases in between.

The V call is TRBV24-1, the J call TRBJ1-2; TRBD1 aligns across 8 bases. V trimming: 5 bases; J trimming: 6 bases; junction bases outside the gene matches: 7. The CDR3 loop spans 14 amino acids. Germline V gene lookup returns CDR1 KGHDR and CDR2 SFDVKD. In nucleotides, the CDR3 is TGTGCCACCAGTGCCTCGGACAGGGAAAATGGCTACACCTTC. Translating it yields CATSASDRENGYTF.

This chain joins TRBV18 and TRBJ2-2; possible D gene TRBD2, 5 bases. This CDR3 contains 15 residues. The germline V gene has CDR1 KGHSH and CDR2 LQKENI. Trimming removed 0 bases at V and 2 bases at J, with 7 bases between. The CDR3 nucleotides are TGTGCCAGCTCACCACCAGGGAGAAACACCGGGGAGCTGTTTTTT. It yields the protein CASSPPGRNTGELFF. Full variable domain (outside the CDR3, taken from reference TRBV18 and TRBJ2-2): NAGVMQNPRHLVRRRGQEARLRCSPMKGHSHVYWYRQLPEEGLKFMVYLQKENIIDESGMPKERFSAEFPKEGPSILRIQQVVRGDSAAYFCASSPPGRNTGELFFGEGSRLTVL.